The rows below give T cell receptor beta chains drawn from one sample of a study of shared clonotypes between healthy human individuals. The table came from immunoSEQ multiplex PCR; TCRdb's copy has only in-frame clones and leaves some out. Altogether about 490,000 clones are present, 70% to 85% being singletons, with the ten largest covering about 12%. The specimen sequenced was PBMCs. All receptors derive from a woman in her thirties or forties in good health. Some clones in this sample may be carry-over from other donors' samples. CDR3s include the opening cysteine and the closing phenylalanine or tryptophan. Fields, in order: J gene, D gene, V gene, clone size, CDR3 DNA, CDR3 protein. A D gene is named only where the DNA matches it firmly. Size is omitted from some rows. Given values are once, few, many or a class for expanded clones.

TRBJ1-1,.,TRBV7-3,.,TGTGCCAGCAGCCCTCAGGGGATTGCTGAAGCTTTCTTT,CASSPQGIAEAFF
TRBJ1-1,TRBD1,TRBV28,.,TGTGCCAGCAGGGCACGACAGGGAGGAGCTTTCTTT,CASRARQGGAFF
TRBJ2-3,.,TRBV6-5,once,TGTGCCAGCACCCGACCTAACACAGATACGCAGTATTTT,CASTRPNTDTQYF
TRBJ1-1,TRBD1,TRBV5-1,.,TGCGCCAGCAGCGTGGACAGGGCGAACACTGAAGCTTTCTTT,CASSVDRANTEAFF
TRBJ2-1,TRBD1,TRBV30,.,TGTGCCTGGAGTCCGCCGGGACAGGGAGGTGGTGAGCAGTTCTTC,CAWSPPGQGGGEQFF
TRBJ2-1,.,TRBV14,.,TGTGCCAGCAGCCGGGTCAGGGTCAATGAGCAGTTCTTC,CASSRVRVNEQFF
TRBJ1-3,.,TRBV30,.,TGTGCCTGGAGTACTGGAAACACCATATATTTT,CAWSTGNTIYF
TRBJ2-2,TRBD2,TRBV2,.,TGTGCCAGCTCGCGGGAGAGGGGAGACGGGGAGCTGTTTTTT,CASSRERGDGELFF
TRBJ2-7,.,TRBV28,.,TGTGCCAGCAGTCCCCTCGGGGCCGAGCAGTACTTC,CASSPLGAEQYF
TRBJ2-7,TRBD1,TRBV28,once,TGTGCCAGCAGTTTACCCTCTCTGACAGGGAACTACGAGCAGTACTTC,CASSLPSLTGNYEQYF
TRBJ2-7,TRBD2,TRBV5-1,.,TGCGCCAGCAGCCCAGGACTAGCGGGAGTCTCCTACGAGCAGTACTTC,CASSPGLAGVSYEQYF